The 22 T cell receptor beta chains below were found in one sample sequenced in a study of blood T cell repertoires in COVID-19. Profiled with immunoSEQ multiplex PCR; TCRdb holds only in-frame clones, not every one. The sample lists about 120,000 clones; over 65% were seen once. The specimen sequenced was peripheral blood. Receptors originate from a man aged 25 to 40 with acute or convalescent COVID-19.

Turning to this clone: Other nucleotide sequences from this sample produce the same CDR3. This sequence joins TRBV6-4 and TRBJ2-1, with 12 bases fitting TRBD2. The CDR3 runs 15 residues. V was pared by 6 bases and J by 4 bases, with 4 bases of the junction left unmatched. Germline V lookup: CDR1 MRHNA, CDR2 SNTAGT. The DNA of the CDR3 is TGTGCCAGCAGCCCCCTAGCGGGGGGGTACAATGAGCAGTTCTTC. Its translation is CASSPLAGGYNEQFF.

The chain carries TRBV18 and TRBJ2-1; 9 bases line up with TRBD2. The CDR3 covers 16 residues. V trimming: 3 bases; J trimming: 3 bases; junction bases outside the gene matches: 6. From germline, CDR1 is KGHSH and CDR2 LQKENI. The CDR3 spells CASSPQTSGNYNEQFF. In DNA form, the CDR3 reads TGTGCCAGCTCACCTCAGACTAGCGGAAACTACAATGAGCAGTTCTTC.

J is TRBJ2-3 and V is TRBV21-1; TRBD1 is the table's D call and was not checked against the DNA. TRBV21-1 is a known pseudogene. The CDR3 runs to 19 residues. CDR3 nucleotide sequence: TGTGCCAGCAGCAAAGAGGGACACCTAATGAGGGTTATCACAGATACGCAGTATTTT. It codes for CASSKEGHLMRVITDTQYF.

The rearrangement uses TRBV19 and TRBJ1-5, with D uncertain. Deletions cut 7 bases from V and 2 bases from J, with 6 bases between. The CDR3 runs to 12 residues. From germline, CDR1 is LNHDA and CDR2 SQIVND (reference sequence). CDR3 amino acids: CASNQGNQPQHF. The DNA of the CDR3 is TGTGCCAGTAATCAGGGCAATCAGCCCCAGCATTTT.

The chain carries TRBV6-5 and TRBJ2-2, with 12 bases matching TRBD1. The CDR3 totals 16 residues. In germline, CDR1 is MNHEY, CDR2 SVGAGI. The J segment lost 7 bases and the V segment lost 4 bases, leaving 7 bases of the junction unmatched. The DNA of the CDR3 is TGTGCCAGCAGTTCGTCCGGGACAGGGGGCTTCGGGGAGCTGTTTTTT. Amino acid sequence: CASSSSGTGGFGELFF.

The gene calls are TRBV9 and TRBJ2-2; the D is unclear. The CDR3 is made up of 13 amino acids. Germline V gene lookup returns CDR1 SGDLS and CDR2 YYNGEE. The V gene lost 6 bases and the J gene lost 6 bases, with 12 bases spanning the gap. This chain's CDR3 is CASTRSLAGELFF. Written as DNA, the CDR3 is TGTGCCAGCACTCGGTCCCTCGCCGGGGAGCTGTTTTTT.

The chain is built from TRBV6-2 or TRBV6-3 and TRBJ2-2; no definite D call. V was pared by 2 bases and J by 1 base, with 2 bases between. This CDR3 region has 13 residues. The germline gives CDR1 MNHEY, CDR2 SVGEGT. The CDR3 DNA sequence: TGTGCCAGCAGTTACCTGAACACCGGGGAGCTGTTTTTT. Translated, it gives CASSYLNTGELFF.

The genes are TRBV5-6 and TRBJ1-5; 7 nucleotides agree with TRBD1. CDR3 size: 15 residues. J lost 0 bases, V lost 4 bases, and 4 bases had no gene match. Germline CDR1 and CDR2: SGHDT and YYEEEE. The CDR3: CASSQTGTSNQPQHF. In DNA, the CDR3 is TGTGCCAGCAGCCAGACAGGGACTAGCAATCAGCCCCAGCATTTT.

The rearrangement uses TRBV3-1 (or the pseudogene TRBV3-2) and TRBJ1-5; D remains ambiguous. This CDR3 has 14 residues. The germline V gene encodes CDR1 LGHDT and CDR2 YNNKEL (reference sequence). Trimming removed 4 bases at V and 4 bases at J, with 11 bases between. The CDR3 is CASSLAGGNQPQHF. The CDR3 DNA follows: TGTGCCAGCAGCCTAGCGGGCGGAAATCAGCCCCAGCATTTT.

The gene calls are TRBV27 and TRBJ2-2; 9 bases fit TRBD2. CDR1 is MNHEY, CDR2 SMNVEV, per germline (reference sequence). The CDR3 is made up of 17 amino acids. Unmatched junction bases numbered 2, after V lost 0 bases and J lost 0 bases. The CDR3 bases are TGTGCCAGCAGTTTATCGGCTAGCGGGGCGAACACCGGGGAGCTGTTTTTT. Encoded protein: CASSLSASGANTGELFF.

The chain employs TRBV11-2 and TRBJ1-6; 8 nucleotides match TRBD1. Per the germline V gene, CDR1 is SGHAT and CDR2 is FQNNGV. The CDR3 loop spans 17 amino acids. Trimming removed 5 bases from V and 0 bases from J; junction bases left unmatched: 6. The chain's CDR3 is CASSLLDRGSYNSPLHF. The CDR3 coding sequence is TGTGCCAGCAGCCTGCTTGACAGGGGCTCCTATAATTCACCCCTCCACTTT.

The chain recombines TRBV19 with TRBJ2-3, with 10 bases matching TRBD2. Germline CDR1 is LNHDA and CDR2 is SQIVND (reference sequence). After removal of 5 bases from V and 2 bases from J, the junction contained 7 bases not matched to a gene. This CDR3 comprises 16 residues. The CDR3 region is CASSETSGYNTDTQYF. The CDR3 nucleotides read TGTGCCAGTAGTGAGACTAGCGGGTATAACACAGATACGCAGTATTTT. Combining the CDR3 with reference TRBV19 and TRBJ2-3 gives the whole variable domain DGGITQSPKYLFRKEGQNVTLSCEQNLNHDAMYWYRQDPGQGLRLIYYSQIVNDFQKGDIAEGYSVSREKKESFPLTVTSAQKNPTAFYLCASSETSGYNTDTQYFGPGTRLTVL.

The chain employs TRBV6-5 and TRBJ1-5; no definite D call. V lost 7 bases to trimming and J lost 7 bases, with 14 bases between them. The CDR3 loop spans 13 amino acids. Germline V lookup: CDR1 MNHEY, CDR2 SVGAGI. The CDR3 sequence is CASKRSEGQPQHF. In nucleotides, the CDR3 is TGTGCCAGCAAACGTTCAGAGGGACAGCCCCAGCATTTT.

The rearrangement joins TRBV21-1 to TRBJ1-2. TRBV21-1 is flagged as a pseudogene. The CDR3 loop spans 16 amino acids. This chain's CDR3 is CASKGVSGTGITGYTF. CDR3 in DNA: TGTGCCAGCAAAGGGGTTAGCGGGACGGGTATTACTGGCTACACCTTC.

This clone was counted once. Here the CDR3 DNA reads TGTGCCACCAGTGAGGGGGCCTCTGGCGGGAGCTACAATGAGCAGTTCTTC. Encoded protein: CATSEGASGGSYNEQFF. The chain uses TRBV24-1 and TRBJ2-1, with D perhaps TRBD2 (7 bases). The CDR3 consists of 17 residues. The V end was cut by 4 bases, the J end by 3 bases, with 18 bases between. From germline, CDR1 is KGHDR and CDR2 SFDVKD.

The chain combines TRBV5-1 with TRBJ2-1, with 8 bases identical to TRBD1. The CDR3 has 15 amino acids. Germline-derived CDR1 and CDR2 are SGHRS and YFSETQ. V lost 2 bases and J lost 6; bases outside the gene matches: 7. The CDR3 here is CASSFLQGESNEQFF. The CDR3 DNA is TGCGCCAGCAGCTTTTTACAGGGGGAAAGCAATGAGCAGTTCTTC.

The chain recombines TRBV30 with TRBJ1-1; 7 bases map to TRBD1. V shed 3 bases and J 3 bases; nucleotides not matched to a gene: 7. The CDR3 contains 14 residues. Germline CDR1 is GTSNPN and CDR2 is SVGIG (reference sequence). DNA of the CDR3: TGTGCCTGGAGCGGCAGGGGGTCCGACACTGAAGCTTTCTTT. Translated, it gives CAWSGRGSDTEAFF.

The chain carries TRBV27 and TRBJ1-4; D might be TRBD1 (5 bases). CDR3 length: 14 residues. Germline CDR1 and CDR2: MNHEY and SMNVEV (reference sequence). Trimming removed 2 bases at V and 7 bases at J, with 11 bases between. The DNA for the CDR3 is TGTGCCAGCAGTTTACAGGGAGGAGGTGAAAAACTGTTTTTT. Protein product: CASSLQGGGEKLFF.

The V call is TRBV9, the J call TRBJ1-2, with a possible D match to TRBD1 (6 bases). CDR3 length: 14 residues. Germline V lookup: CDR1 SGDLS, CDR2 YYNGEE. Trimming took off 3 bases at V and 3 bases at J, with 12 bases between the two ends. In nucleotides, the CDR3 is TGTGCCAGCAGCGCTCAGGGGAGTTACTATGGCTACACCTTC. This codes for CASSAQGSYYGYTF.

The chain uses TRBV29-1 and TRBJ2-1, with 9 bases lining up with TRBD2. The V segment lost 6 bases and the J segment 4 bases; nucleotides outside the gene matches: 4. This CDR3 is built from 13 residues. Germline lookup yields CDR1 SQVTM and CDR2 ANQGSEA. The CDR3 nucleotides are TGCAGCGTGGCGGGGGGGACTTACAATGAGCAGTTCTTC. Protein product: CSVAGGTYNEQFF.

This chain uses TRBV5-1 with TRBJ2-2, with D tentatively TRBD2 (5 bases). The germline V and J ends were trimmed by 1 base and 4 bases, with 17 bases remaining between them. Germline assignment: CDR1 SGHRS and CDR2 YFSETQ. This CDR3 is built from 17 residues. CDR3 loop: CASSLSAAGGGTGELFF. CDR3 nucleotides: TGCGCCAGCAGCTTGTCGGCGGCCGGAGGCGGCACCGGGGAGCTGTTTTTT.

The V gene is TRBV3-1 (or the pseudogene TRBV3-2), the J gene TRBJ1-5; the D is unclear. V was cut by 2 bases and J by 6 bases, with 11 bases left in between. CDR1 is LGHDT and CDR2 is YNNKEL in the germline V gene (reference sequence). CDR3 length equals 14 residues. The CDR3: CASSQTPGSQPQHF. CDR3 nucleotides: TGTGCCAGCAGCCAAACTCCAGGCAGTCAGCCCCAGCATTTT.